Following are 30 T cell receptor beta chains from one sample sequenced in a study of OX40 agonist ivuxolimab in advanced cancers. Sequencing was performed with immunoSEQ multiplex PCR; in TCRdb, only in-frame clones are kept and a portion is missing. The sample holds 15,000 to 25,000 clones; over 80% are singletons and the top ten take around 52%. Sequenced here: CD4+ or CD8+ T cells sorted from blood, sampled in a trial of the OX40 agonist ivuxolimab. The receptors were gathered from an adult with an advanced solid tumor such as melanoma, head and neck, liver or kidney cancer.

The chain joins TRBV7-2 to TRBJ2-1, with 12 bases matching TRBD2. Trimming took 5 bases from V and 12 from J; bases not matched to a gene: 8. This CDR3 has 14 residues. Germline CDR1 reads SGHTA; CDR2 reads FQGNSA. CDR3 coding DNA: TGTGCCAGCAGCCCTAGCGGGGGGGCGTGGTGGCAGTTCTTC. Amino acids: CASSPSGGAWWQFF.

This clone was recorded a few times. This chain joins TRBV30 and TRBJ1-1; no clear D gene. The CDR3 extends over 13 amino acids. Germline CDR1 GTSNPN, CDR2 SVGIG (reference sequence). V was cut by 3 bases and J by 2 bases, with 10 bases left in between. CDR3 nucleotides: TGTGCCTGGAGACGGGCGGACAACACTGAAGCTTTCTTT. It is translated as CAWRRADNTEAFF.

The rearrangement links TRBV25-1 to TRBJ2-6; D remains unclear. CDR3 size: 15 residues. Trimming removed 3 bases at V and 0 bases at J, with 6 bases between. CDR1 is MGHDK, CDR2 SYGVNS, per germline. The CDR3 DNA reads as TGTGCCAGCAGTGATGGCCCCTCTGGGGCCAACGTCCTGACTTTC. This encodes CASSDGPSGANVLTF. The full variable domain, with the rest looked up from reference TRBV25-1 and TRBJ2-6, is EADIYQTPRYLVIGTGKKITLECSQTMGHDKMYWYQQDPGMELHLIHYSYGVNSTEKGDLSSESTVSRIRTEHFPLTLESARPSHTSQYLCASSDGPSGANVLTFGAGSRLTVL.

This clone was seen more than once but under ten times. The V gene is TRBV29-1, the J gene TRBJ1-1; D gene ambiguous. This CDR3 is built from 20 residues. The V end was cut by 6 bases, the J end by 1 base, with 33 bases between. Germline CDR1 and CDR2: SQVTM and ANQGSEA. This chain's CDR3 is CSVLYSGREGEYRTNTEAFF. The CDR3 DNA sequence: TGCAGCGTGCTTTATTCGGGCAGAGAGGGAGAATATAGAACGAACACTGAAGCTTTCTTT.

The chain couples TRBV4-1 to TRBJ2-2; 8 positions agree with TRBD1. The ends lost 3 bases at V and 1 base at J; junction bases unmatched: 4. The CDR3 contains 16 residues. CDR1 is MGHRA, CDR2 YSYEKL, per germline. The CDR3 DNA is TGCGCCAGCAGCCATGCAGACAGGGGGAACACCGGGGAGCTGTTTTTT. This gives the protein CASSHADRGNTGELFF.

The rearrangement joins TRBV19 to TRBJ1-1, with TRBD1 identical over 7 bases. The CDR3 length is 15 residues. The germline gives CDR1 LNHDA, CDR2 SQIVND (reference sequence). The V segment lost 5 bases and the J segment 10 bases; nucleotides outside the gene matches: 16. DNA of the CDR3: TGTGCCAGTAGTCTCCCGTACACTACAGGGGCAGGAGCTTTCTTT. It translates to CASSLPYTTGAGAFF.

The table lists this clone with a few counts. A junction boundary mismatches the germline segment, possibly from a read error. The rearrangement uses TRBV10-3 and TRBJ2-7; TRBD2 matches at 7 bases. Germline CDR1 is ENHRY and CDR2 is SYGVKD. The CDR3 length is 15 residues. CDR3 sequence: CAINEGRGISYEQYF. The DNA for the CDR3 is TGTGCCATCAATGAGGGGCGGGGGATCTCCTACGAGCAGTACTTC.

V is TRBV2 and J is TRBJ1-2; TRBD1 matches at 7 bases. CDR3 length equals 15 residues. The V segment lost 3 bases and the J segment 4 bases; nucleotides outside the gene matches: 8. Germline V lookup: CDR1 SNHLY, CDR2 FYNNEI. DNA of the CDR3: TGTGCCAGCAGTGATTATCGACAGGGACTCTATGGCTACACCTTC. Residues: CASSDYRQGLYGYTF.

The chain links TRBV9 to TRBJ2-3; D is ambiguous. V gave up 4 bases and J gave up 6 bases, with 9 bases separating them. Per the germline V gene, CDR1 is SGDLS and CDR2 is YYNGEE. This CDR3 spans 12 amino acids. The CDR3 loop reads CASSQTQDTQYF. DNA for the CDR3: TGTGCCAGCAGCCAGACCCAGGATACGCAGTATTTT.

A few counts support this clone. The CDR3, as DNA: TGTGCCAGCAGGTGGACATCCTACGAGCAGTACTTC. Residues: CASRWTSYEQYF. V and J are TRBV2 and TRBJ2-7, with a tentative D call TRBD1 (5 bases). CDR1 is SNHLY and CDR2 is FYNNEI in the germline V gene. The CDR3 length is 12 residues. With 6 bases removed from V and 1 base from J, the gap between germline ends came to 7 bases.

V is TRBV11-2 and J is TRBJ2-3, with a tentative D call TRBD2 (6 bases). Germline CDR1 SGHAT, CDR2 FQNNGV. CDR3 length equals 17 residues. The V end lost 1 base, the J end lost 8 bases, and 22 bases lay between the germline ends. The CDR3 sequence: CASSLAYWGRLNGTQYF. The CDR3 DNA sequence: TGTGCCAGCAGCTTAGCATATTGGGGGAGGCTTAACGGTACGCAGTATTTT.

In its sample, this clone was seen a few times. The chain uses TRBV6-6 and TRBJ2-3; 13 positions match TRBD2. The CDR3 runs to 16 residues. The germline V gene encodes CDR1 MNHNY and CDR2 SVGAGI (reference sequence). With 6 bases clipped from V and 3 bases from J, the junction kept 6 bases outside the gene matches. The CDR3 DNA reads as TGTGCCAGCAGCCGAACTAGCGGGGGGGGGACAGATACGCAGTATTTT. Protein sequence: CASSRTSGGGTDTQYF.

The genes are TRBV15 and TRBJ1-1; D might be TRBD1 (6 bases). V was clipped by 5 bases and J by 0 bases, with 16 bases between them. The CDR3 length is 16 residues. The germline CDR1 and CDR2 sequences are LNHNV and YYDKDF (reference sequence). The CDR3 coding sequence is TGTGCCACCAGCGATGGAAGACAGGCGATGAACACTGAAGCTTTCTTT. Its protein product is CATSDGRQAMNTEAFF.

The rearrangement links TRBV28 to TRBJ2-2; D might be TRBD1 (5 bases). CDR1 is MDHEN and CDR2 is SYDVKM in the germline V gene. CDR3 size: 13 residues. Trimming stripped 5 bases from V and 7 bases from J, with 11 bases between. CDR3 DNA sequence: TGTGCCAGCAGTGAGACAGAATACGGGGAGCTGTTTTTT. It specifies CASSETEYGELFF.

The chain recombines TRBV2 with TRBJ2-5, with D perhaps TRBD2 (6 bases). V was trimmed by 3 bases and J by 5 bases, leaving 13 bases between them. This CDR3 comprises 14 residues. Germline V gene sequence: CDR1 SNHLY, CDR2 FYNNEI. CDR3 sequence (DNA): TGTGCCAGCAGTGATCTAACAGGAGGGGAGACCCAGTACTTC. Its translation is CASSDLTGGETQYF.

The chain links TRBV19 to TRBJ2-7, with D uncertain. CDR1 LNHDA and CDR2 SQIVND come from the germline V gene (reference sequence). The CDR3 covers 13 residues. The ends were cut back, 8 bases at V and 3 bases at J, with 14 bases in the middle. The CDR3 DNA reads TGTGCCAGTGGGCGAGGAATCGGCTACGAGCAGTACTTC. Amino acid sequence: CASGRGIGYEQYF.

This rearrangement joins TRBV7-6 to TRBJ2-3; D assignment may be TRBD1 or TRBD2 (6 bases each). CDR1 and CDR2 (germline): SGHVS, FNYEAQ. V lost 1 base and J 4 bases, leaving 12 bases between the germline ends. CDR3 size: 15 residues. The CDR3 protein is CASSLGVGGADTQYF. In DNA form, the CDR3 reads TGTGCCAGCAGCTTAGGAGTGGGGGGCGCAGATACGCAGTATTTT.

This chain links TRBV28 with TRBJ2-7; D remains unclear. V lost 0 bases and J lost 5, with 14 bases in between. Germline V CDR1 and CDR2: MDHEN, SYDVKM. The CDR3 sequence is 15 residues long. CDR3 protein: CASSLWGLGTHEQYF. DNA of the CDR3: TGTGCCAGCAGTTTATGGGGGTTGGGTACCCACGAGCAGTACTTC.

V gene TRBV9 combines with J gene TRBJ1-2, with D possibly being TRBD1 (6 bases). V lost 0 bases, J lost 3 bases, and 15 bases lay in between. Germline V CDR1 and CDR2: SGDLS, YYNGEE. The CDR3 is 16 residues long. For the CDR3, the DNA is TGTGCCAGCAGCGTAGGGGGCAGGGGACTTCACTATGGCTACACCTTC. As protein: CASSVGGRGLHYGYTF.

J is TRBJ2-3 and V is TRBV5-1; TRBD1 is a possible D gene (6 bases). Germline CDR1 and CDR2: SGHRS and YFSETQ. V dropped 0 bases and J dropped 9 bases, with 20 bases sitting between them. The CDR3 runs to 16 residues. The chain's CDR3 is CASSLEPGHRSKTQYF. CDR3 in DNA: TGCGCCAGCAGCTTGGAACCGGGACACCGCTCGAAGACGCAGTATTTT.

The rearrangement joins TRBV5-1 to TRBJ2-7, with unresolved D. The V end was cut by 0 bases, the J end by 5 bases, with 6 bases between. Germline V gene sequence: CDR1 SGHRS, CDR2 YFSETQ. The CDR3 loop spans 12 amino acids. In DNA form, the CDR3 reads TGCGCCAGCAGCTTGGCCTACGACGAGCAGTACTTC. It translates to CASSLAYDEQYF.

The chain carries TRBV7-9 and TRBJ2-5, with 11 bases fitting TRBD2. The CDR3 is 15 amino acids. Losses at the gene ends were 4 bases for V and 0 bases for J; bases not matched to a gene: 1. Germline lookup yields CDR1 SEHNR and CDR2 FQNEAQ (reference sequence). CDR3 amino acids: CASSSSGGYQETQYF. In DNA form, the CDR3 reads TGTGCCAGCAGCTCTAGCGGGGGGTACCAAGAGACCCAGTACTTC.

This clone was found a few times. The V call is TRBV11-2, the J call TRBJ2-7; no clear D. Trimming took 11 bases from V and 1 from J, leaving 15 bases between them. The CDR3 totals 13 residues. Germline assignment: CDR1 SGHAT and CDR2 FQNNGV. CDR3: CAVSGLRSYEQYF. CDR3 nucleotides: TGTGCCGTTAGTGGCCTTCGGTCCTACGAGCAGTACTTC.

The chain is built from TRBV6-1 and TRBJ1-2, with no clear D. There are 17 residues in the CDR3. Germline assignment: CDR1 MNHNS and CDR2 SASEGT. The ends were cut back, 3 bases at V and 2 bases at J, with 19 bases in the middle. The CDR3 sequence: CASSEIGSRDLNYGYTF. CDR3 in DNA: TGTGCCAGCAGTGAGATCGGCAGCCGTGACCTAAACTATGGCTACACCTTC.

The table lists this clone with a count of one. The V gene is TRBV6-9, the J gene TRBJ2-2; D perhaps matches TRBD1 (6 bases). Trimming took 6 bases from V and 4 from J, leaving 15 bases between them. The CDR3 runs 15 residues. The V gene's germline CDR1 is MNHGY and CDR2 SVAAGI. CDR3 DNA sequence: TGTGCCAGCAGATACAGGGTAATGGGCACCGGGGAGCTGTTTTTT. The encoded protein is CASRYRVMGTGELFF.

The rearrangement joins TRBV6-6 to TRBJ1-2; no clear D gene. The CDR3 contains 15 residues. The V and J ends lost 2 bases and 3 bases respectively, with 13 bases between them. Germline CDR1 reads MNHNY; CDR2 reads SVGAGI (reference sequence). CDR3 protein: CASSYAGGLDYGYTF. In DNA, the CDR3 is TGTGCCAGCAGTTACGCCGGAGGGCTTGACTATGGCTACACCTTC.

This rearrangement joins TRBV30 to TRBJ1-1, with 8 positions matching TRBD1. Losses at the gene ends were 4 bases for V and 0 bases for J; bases not matched to a gene: 13. The CDR3 is made up of 17 amino acids. Germline values: CDR1 GTSNPN, CDR2 SVGIG (reference sequence). CDR3 bases: TGTGCCTGGACCCTCCAGGGGGCCTACCAATTGAACACTGAAGCTTTCTTT. It translates to CAWTLQGAYQLNTEAFF.

The chain has TRBV9 and TRBJ2-7; the D gene is possibly TRBD1 (5 bases). The CDR3 length is 13 residues. V shed 9 bases and J shed 6 bases, with 19 bases lying between them. Germline V CDR1 and CDR2: SGDLS, YYNGEE. In DNA form, the CDR3 reads TGTGCCACCGCCCCTGACAGTGTCGCCGAGCAGTACTTC. Translation: CATAPDSVAEQYF.

The rearrangement joins TRBV18 to TRBJ2-2, with no clear D. CDR3 size: 11 residues. Trimming removed 4 bases from V and 3 bases from J, with 0 bases in between. CDR1 KGHSH and CDR2 LQKENI come from the germline V gene. The CDR3 here is CASSHTGELFF. DNA for the CDR3: TGTGCCAGCTCACACACCGGGGAGCTGTTTTTT.

V and J are TRBV9 and TRBJ2-7, with 8 bases that match TRBD1. Germline V gene lookup returns CDR1 SGDLS and CDR2 YYNGEE. With V trimmed by 0 bases and J by 7 bases, 9 bases remained unmatched. The CDR3 spans 15 residues. CDR3 sequence reads: CASSVGGQGASEQYF. CDR3 DNA sequence: TGTGCCAGCAGCGTAGGAGGACAGGGCGCTTCGGAGCAGTACTTC.